A single T cell receptor beta chain is shown here with its context. The data were taken from a study of blood T cell repertoires in COVID-19. Across the study: Specimens from acute and convalescent COVID-19 originated in the United States, Italy and Spain.

The V gene's germline CDR1 is LNHDA and CDR2 SQIVND (reference sequence). The CDR3 is 13 residues long. V was pared by 2 bases and J by 3 bases, with 7 bases between. In the original processing: Amplification of reference gene primers provided the estimated nucleated cell counts. Repertoires were generated with immunoSEQ multiplex PCR, while TCRdb's copy carries only in-frame clones and drops some. From that table come the V and J calls and clone size; the DNA was used to work out D and trimming. This sample has around 160,000 clones, with about 81% found just once. The sample comprised peripheral blood. The chain recombines TRBV19 with TRBJ2-5, with D hard to call. The receptor's source is a woman aged 80 or older with acute or convalescent COVID-19. The CDR3, as DNA: TGTGCCAGTAGTATATACGGAGAAGAGACCCAGTACTTC. Amino acid sequence: CASSIYGEETQYF.